This T cell receptor (beta chain) was identified during a study of CD8 T cells in Susac syndrome. An input of roughly 0.45 to 1 ug of RNA was subjected to reverse transcription using random hexamers. Via MiXCR, TCRdb re-called the immunoSEQ multiplex PCR reads, giving one row per CDR3 protein. The data show around 280,000 distinct CDR3 sequences, roughly 81% seen once. The multiple sclerosis control cohort comprised treatment-naive individuals presenting with stable or active relapsing-remitting disease. The source material was CD8+ T cells from PBMCs. The TCR was taken from a human donor with multiple sclerosis.

The DNA of the CDR3 is TGTGCCAGCAGTACCCAGCGGGGGAGAGGGTTCTACGAGCAGTACTTC. This sequence encodes CASSTQRGRGFYEQYF. The V call is TRBV27, the J call TRBJ2-7; TRBD2 matches at 8 bases. CDR3 length equals 16 residues. V dropped 5 bases and J dropped 3; count of bases not matched to a gene: 12. CDR1 is MNHEY and CDR2 is SMNVEV in the germline V gene (reference sequence).